Below are 27 T cell receptor beta chains sequenced from a single sample in a study of PD-L1 blockade in urothelial cancer. The data were produced by immunoSEQ multiplex PCR, yet TCRdb's version contains in-frame clones alone and is incomplete. The sample includes about 76,000 clones, around 84% of them seen just once. The sequences come from PBMCs, collected around atezolizumab (anti-PD-L1) treatment. Source of these receptors: a man in his 70s with urothelial cancer.

The V and J genes are TRBV7-3 and TRBJ2-3; 12 bases are shared with TRBD2. Unmatched junction bases numbered 5, after V lost 5 bases and J lost 2 bases. Germline assignment: CDR1 SGHTA and CDR2 FQGTGA. The CDR3 covers 16 residues. The CDR3 protein is CASSPRTSGNTDTQYF. The CDR3 DNA follows: TGTGCCAGCAGCCCGCGGACTAGCGGGAACACAGATACGCAGTATTTT.

This chain connects TRBV7-8 to TRBJ2-7; possibly TRBD1 for D (5 bases). Germline CDR1 and CDR2: SGHVS and FQNEAQ. The length of the CDR3 is 13 residues. The V end was cut by 1 base, the J end by 4 bases, with 8 bases between. The CDR3 nucleotides are TGTGCCAGCAGCTTAGGACAGTTATACGAGCAGTACTTC. Amino acids: CASSLGQLYEQYF.

The V call is TRBV6-1, the J call TRBJ1-5; TRBD1 aligns across 7 bases. The germline V gene has CDR1 MNHNS and CDR2 SASEGT. J gave up 4 bases and V 7 bases, and 7 bases lay outside the gene matches. This CDR3 comprises 14 residues. Here the CDR3 reads CASTMNRGNQPQHF. In DNA form, the CDR3 reads TGTGCCAGCACCATGAACAGGGGTAATCAGCCCCAGCATTTT.

J is TRBJ2-7 and V is TRBV6-1, with D maybe TRBD1 (7 bases). Per the germline V gene, CDR1 is MNHNS and CDR2 is SASEGT. Trimming shortened V by 5 bases and J by 4 bases, and 15 bases separated the two germline ends. The CDR3 extends over 14 amino acids. CDR3 sequence reads: CASSTEGAGYEQYF. In nucleotides, the CDR3 is TGTGCCAGCAGTACGGAGGGGGCAGGGTACGAGCAGTACTTC.

The CDR3 DNA follows: TGTGCCAGCGCAAGAATCCCTAGCTCTGGGGCCAACGTCCTGACTTTC. This sequence encodes CASARIPSSGANVLTF. J is TRBJ2-6 and V is TRBV7-9, with D uncertain. Germline values: CDR1 SEHNR, CDR2 FQNEAQ (reference sequence). The V and J ends lost 8 bases and 0 bases respectively, with 14 bases between them. The CDR3 has 16 amino acids.

V gene TRBV28 combines with J gene TRBJ2-7; unclear D gene. Germline loops: CDR1 MDHEN, CDR2 SYDVKM. CDR3 length equals 11 residues. Trimming pared 6 bases from V and 5 bases from J, leaving 8 bases between. The CDR3 nucleotides are TGTGCCAGCAGCCGTAGAAACGAGCAGTACTTC. This sequence encodes CASSRRNEQYF.

This clone was seen a few times. The chain combines TRBV2 with TRBJ1-3; D possibly corresponds to TRBD1 (5 bases). Germline V gene data show CDR1 as SNHLY and CDR2 as FYNNEI. The germline V and J ends were trimmed by 2 bases and 7 bases, with 9 bases remaining between them. The CDR3 runs 13 residues. CDR3 protein: CASSEYPGNTIYF. As DNA, the CDR3 is TGTGCCAGCAGTGAATATCCAGGGAACACCATATATTTT.

This clone appeared a few times. The chain carries TRBV14 and TRBJ1-1; D is unclear. The CDR3 spans 11 residues. Germline values: CDR1 SGHDN, CDR2 FVKESK. Trimming pared 3 bases from V and 10 bases from J, leaving 9 bases between. CDR3: CASSQGVTAFF. CDR3 DNA: TGTGCCAGCAGCCAGGGAGTGACAGCTTTCTTT.

This clone was counted once. The chain employs TRBV9 and TRBJ2-5; 11 bases agree with TRBD1. With V trimmed by 4 bases and J by 4 bases, 12 bases remained unmatched. The CDR3 totals 17 residues. CDR1 and CDR2 from the germline V gene are SGDLS and YYNGEE. The CDR3 loop is CASSIAAGTGGRETQYF. CDR3 DNA sequence: TGTGCCAGCAGCATCGCAGCCGGGACAGGGGGTCGAGAGACCCAGTACTTC.

The rearrangement links TRBV2 to TRBJ1-4; TRBD1 is a possible D gene (6 bases). V gave up 8 bases and J gave up 7 bases, with 17 bases separating them. The CDR3 totals 14 residues. Per germline, CDR1 SNHLY and CDR2 FYNNEI. CDR3 nucleotide sequence: TGTGCCAGCGGCAAGGGGACACGGGGTGAAAAACTGTTTTTT. Translated: CASGKGTRGEKLFF.

The chain combines TRBV5-1 with TRBJ2-1, with D unclear. Trimming cost V 4 bases and J 2 bases, with 13 bases left between them. The CDR3 length is 15 residues. Germline CDR1 SGHRS, CDR2 YFSETQ. Here the CDR3 reads CASSLLRTAYNEQFF. In nucleotides, the CDR3 is TGCGCCAGCAGCCTTCTTCGAACAGCCTACAATGAGCAGTTCTTC.

V gene TRBV13 combines with J gene TRBJ2-7; 7 nucleotides match TRBD2. CDR1 is PRHDT and CDR2 is FYEKMQ in the germline V gene (reference sequence). Trimming cost V 0 bases and J 0 bases; bases outside gene matches: 11. The CDR3 runs 18 residues. Here the CDR3 DNA reads TGTGCCAGCAGCTTAGGCCCCACCGGACTAGGAAGCTCCTACGAGCAGTACTTC. Amino acid sequence: CASSLGPTGLGSSYEQYF.

This clone was counted between two and nine times. V gene TRBV11-2 combines with J gene TRBJ2-1; D gene unclear. The CDR3 consists of 12 residues. Germline CDR1 SGHAT, CDR2 FQNNGV. The V gene lost 4 bases and the J gene lost 12 bases, with 13 bases spanning the gap. The chain's CDR3 is CASSSRASGQFF. In DNA, the CDR3 is TGTGCCAGCAGCTCCAGAGCATCAGGGCAGTTCTTC. The full variable domain, its missing parts supplied by reference TRBV11-2 and TRBJ2-1, is EAGVAQSPRYKIIEKRQSVAFWCNPISGHATLYWYQQILGQGPKLLIQFQNNGVVDDSQLPKDRFSAERLKGVDSTLKIQPAKLEDSAVYLCASSSRASGQFFGPGTRLTVL.

The chain carries TRBV5-1 and TRBJ2-7; 8 bases line up with TRBD1. The germline V gene encodes CDR1 SGHRS and CDR2 YFSETQ. Germline trimming cut 0 bases from V and 5 bases from J; bases unmatched to any gene: 7. CDR3 length: 15 amino acids. CDR3 nucleotides: TGCGCCAGCAGCTTGGTGCAGGGGGCGTACGACGAGCAGTACTTC. The encoded protein is CASSLVQGAYDEQYF.

The rearrangement joins TRBV6-1 to TRBJ1-4; 9 positions match TRBD1. With 2 bases clipped from V and 8 bases from J, the junction kept 6 bases outside the gene matches. The length of the CDR3 is 15 residues. Germline lookup yields CDR1 MNHNS and CDR2 SASEGT. CDR3 amino acids: CASSEWTGDKEKLFF. In DNA, the CDR3 is TGTGCCAGCAGTGAATGGACAGGGGATAAAGAAAAACTGTTTTTT.

This chain links TRBV9 with TRBJ2-7; 12 nucleotides match TRBD1. Trimming took 0 bases from V and 9 from J; bases not matched to a gene: 4. Germline CDR1 is SGDLS and CDR2 is YYNGEE. The CDR3 has 14 amino acids. In nucleotides, the CDR3 is TGTGCCAGCAGCGTAGAGGGGACAGGGGGCCGGCAGTACTTC. Translating it yields CASSVEGTGGRQYF.

The rearrangement links TRBV29-1 to TRBJ2-5; the D gene is possibly TRBD1 (6 bases). Germline V gene sequence: CDR1 SQVTM, CDR2 ANQGSEA. The CDR3 spans 14 residues. V was pared by 6 bases and J by 3 bases, with 17 bases between. CDR3 sequence: CSVGVGAGEETQYF. The CDR3 DNA follows: TGCAGCGTCGGAGTAGGGGCAGGGGAAGAGACCCAGTACTTC. Drawing the rest from reference TRBV29-1 and TRBJ2-5, the complete variable domain is SAVISQKPSRDICQRGTSLTIQCQVDSQVTMMFWYRQQPGQSLTLIATANQGSEATYESGFVIDKFPISRPNLTFSTLTVSNMSPEDSSIYLCSVGVGAGEETQYFGPGTRLLVL.

This CDR3 reads CASSPPLGTGLEKLFF. The CDR3, as DNA: TGTGCCAGCAGCCCCCCTTTGGGGACAGGACTTGAAAAACTGTTTTTT. The rearrangement joins TRBV7-9 to TRBJ1-4, with 8 bases that match TRBD1. Germline trimming cut 5 bases from V and 7 bases from J; bases unmatched to any gene: 12. CDR1 SEHNR and CDR2 FQNEAQ come from the germline V gene (reference sequence). This CDR3 region has 16 residues.

The chain is built from TRBV28 and TRBJ2-7, with 9 bases identical to TRBD2. Germline V gene data show CDR1 as MDHEN and CDR2 as SYDVKM. The CDR3 runs 13 residues. J lost 5 bases, V lost 6 bases, and 5 bases had no gene match. The CDR3 sequence: CASSEAGGNEQYF. CDR3 DNA: TGTGCCAGCAGCGAAGCGGGAGGTAACGAGCAGTACTTC.

This clone showed up just once. This rearrangement joins TRBV4-1 to TRBJ2-5, with TRBD1 identical over 7 bases. CDR3 length: 16 amino acids. The germline V gene encodes CDR1 MGHRA and CDR2 YSYEKL. V gave up 1 base and J gave up 2 bases; unmatched junction bases: 7. The DNA of the CDR3 is TGCGCCAGCAGCCAAGTTTCGAGGGGGCGTCAAGAGACCCAGTACTTC. Amino acids: CASSQVSRGRQETQYF.

V is TRBV5-4 and J is TRBJ2-3; no clear D. The CDR3 runs to 13 residues. Looked up from germline, CDR1 is SGHNT and CDR2 is YYREEE (reference sequence). Trimming shortened V by 4 bases and J by 1 base, and 7 bases separated the two germline ends. The CDR3 bases are TGTGCCAGCAGCCCGTCTGGCACAGATACGCAGTATTTT. Its translation is CASSPSGTDTQYF.

This rearrangement joins TRBV28 to TRBJ2-3; 7 bases agree with TRBD2. The J segment lost 6 bases and the V segment lost 5 bases, leaving 14 bases of the junction unmatched. There are 16 residues in the CDR3. Germline CDR1 MDHEN, CDR2 SYDVKM. The CDR3 region is CASSGGTKGLTDTQYF. In DNA, the CDR3 is TGTGCCAGCAGTGGGGGGACTAAGGGGTTAACGGATACGCAGTATTTT.

The chain joins TRBV7-8 to TRBJ1-1; D may be TRBD1 (5 bases). Germline V gene sequence: CDR1 SGHVS, CDR2 FQNEAQ. The CDR3 loop spans 13 amino acids. V was cut by 5 bases and J by 1 base, with 8 bases left in between. The CDR3 loop is CASSADRNTEAFF. The CDR3 DNA sequence: TGTGCCAGCAGCGCCGACAGGAACACTGAAGCTTTCTTT.

The rearrangement links TRBV5-1 to TRBJ2-7; TRBD2 aligns across 8 bases. The CDR3 is 15 amino acids. CDR1 is SGHRS, CDR2 YFSETQ, per germline. V was pared by 4 bases and J by 2 bases, with 8 bases of the junction left unmatched. The CDR3 DNA follows: TGCGCCAGCAGCCCCCGACTAGCGAGTACCTACGAGCAGTACTTC. Translation gives CASSPRLASTYEQYF.

J is TRBJ2-1 and V is TRBV11-1, with TRBD2 identical over 7 bases. The CDR3 consists of 17 residues. CDR1 SGHAT and CDR2 FQDESV come from the germline V gene (reference sequence). V was pared by 2 bases and J by 5 bases, with 12 bases of the junction left unmatched. The CDR3 region has the DNA TGTGCCAGCAGCTTAACCCAAGGGGCTAGCGGTCACAATGAGCAGTTCTTC. Residues: CASSLTQGASGHNEQFF.

The chain uses TRBV10-3 and TRBJ1-3, with 7 bases fitting TRBD1. The CDR3 runs to 16 residues. The germline V gene encodes CDR1 ENHRY and CDR2 SYGVKD. V dropped 1 base and J dropped 4; count of bases not matched to a gene: 7. CDR3 sequence: CAISELNRGRGNTIYF. The CDR3 nucleotides are TGTGCCATCAGTGAGTTAAACAGGGGACGCGGAAACACCATATATTTT.

This clone appeared a single time. The V call is TRBV30, the J call TRBJ1-1; D remains unclear. The germline V gene encodes CDR1 GTSNPN and CDR2 SVGIG (reference sequence). The V end was cut by 6 bases, the J end by 1 base, with 15 bases between. This CDR3 spans 14 amino acids. CDR3 bases: TGTGCCTGCCAAACTCCCAACCAGAACACTGAAGCTTTCTTT. As protein: CACQTPNQNTEAFF.